What follows are 10 T cell receptor beta chains derived from one specimen sequenced in a study of T cell changes during pregnancy in multiple sclerosis (dated by TCRdb to the late 2010s). The library relied on the immunoSEQ multiplex PCR assay. TCRdb took over this immuneACCESS table, retaining in-frame rearrangements with V and J assigned. Such tables are incomplete; in checked studies, under half of the missing clones stem from an unresolved V gene, and the remainder is unexplained. The sample table contains 57,000 or so clones; only one count was recorded for 85% to 95% of them. The ten largest clonotypes hold around 3.3% of the sample. The material was peripheral blood, obtained after pregnancy. The origin of the receptors is a female donor in good health, enrolled as a control in a pregnancy study.

The rearrangement links TRBV7-6 to TRBJ2-7; D might be TRBD2 (5 bases). Germline loops: CDR1 SGHVS, CDR2 FNYEAQ. V shed 0 bases and J shed 6 bases, with 18 bases lying between them. The CDR3 sequence is 16 residues long. CDR3 bases: TGTGCCAGCAGCTTAGCGCGAAGCGGCCTTGGCTTCGAGCAGTACTTC. Translated: CASSLARSGLGFEQYF.

This clone occurred once. The CDR3 region is CASSLRLAGAGYEQFF. Written as DNA, the CDR3 is TGTGCCAGCAGTTTAAGATTAGCGGGAGCAGGCTATGAGCAGTTCTTC. The gene calls are TRBV27 and TRBJ2-1; 9 nucleotides match TRBD2. The trim removed 2 bases at V and 8 bases at J, leaving 10 bases unmatched. Germline V CDR1 and CDR2: MNHEY, SMNVEV (reference sequence). The CDR3 is made up of 16 amino acids.

The V call is TRBV5-5, the J call TRBJ1-2; 7 bases line up with TRBD1. V gave up 4 bases and J gave up 6 bases; unmatched junction bases: 6. The CDR3 runs to 13 residues. Germline V gene lookup returns CDR1 SGHKS and CDR2 YYEKEE (reference sequence). CDR3 sequence (DNA): TGTGCCAGCAGCACCGACAGGGACCATGGCTACACCTTC. Encoded protein: CASSTDRDHGYTF.

V gene TRBV28 combines with J gene TRBJ1-1; D not resolved. The CDR3 extends over 15 amino acids. Trimming cost V 5 bases and J 6 bases, with 19 bases left between them. The germline CDR1 and CDR2 sequences are MDHEN and SYDVKM. The DNA of the CDR3 is TGTGCCAGCAGTCTCGGATCACGCCCTAGTGCTGAAGCTTTCTTT. This codes for CASSLGSRPSAEAFF.

The chain has TRBV5-1 and TRBJ2-7, with 7 bases aligning to TRBD1. This CDR3 is built from 13 residues. Germline V CDR1 and CDR2: SGHRS, YFSETQ. J lost 4 bases, V lost 1 base, and 2 bases had no gene match. CDR3 nucleotides: TGCGCCAGCAGCTTGAACAGGGGTTACGAGCAGTACTTC. Protein sequence: CASSLNRGYEQYF.

V usage is TRBV15 and J usage is TRBJ1-5; D perhaps matches TRBD1 (5 bases). V lost 5 bases to trimming and J lost 2 bases, with 16 bases between them. Germline assignment: CDR1 LNHNV and CDR2 YYDKDF (reference sequence). The CDR3 is made up of 16 amino acids. CDR3 sequence: CATSRSLTVGNQPQHF. For the CDR3, the DNA is TGTGCCACCAGCCGATCCTTGACAGTGGGCAATCAGCCCCAGCATTTT. The variable domain in full, completed from reference TRBV15 and TRBJ1-5, reads DAMVIQNPRYQVTQFGKPVTLSCSQTLNHNVMYWYQQKSSQAPKLLFHYYDKDFNNEADTPDNFQSRRPNTSFCFLDIRSPGLGDTAMYLCATSRSLTVGNQPQHFGDGTRLSIL.

J is TRBJ1-2 and V is TRBV18; D is unresolved. Trimming shortened V by 0 bases and J by 1 base, and 12 bases separated the two germline ends. The CDR3 contains 16 residues. From germline, CDR1 is KGHSH and CDR2 LQKENI. CDR3 bases: TGTGCCAGCTCACCACCGGGGAGACCGAATAACTATGGCTACACCTTC. This encodes CASSPPGRPNNYGYTF.

This chain joins TRBV18 and TRBJ2-1; 10 nucleotides line up with TRBD2. V lost 6 bases to trimming and J lost 9 bases; unmatched junction nucleotides: 8. CDR3 length equals 14 residues. Germline CDR1 reads KGHSH; CDR2 reads LQKENI. The CDR3 loop reads CASSRAGGLTEQFF. The CDR3 bases are TGTGCCAGCTCGAGAGCGGGAGGGCTTACTGAGCAGTTCTTC.

This chain joins TRBV7-2 and TRBJ2-3; 7 bases are shared with TRBD2. The V gene end was trimmed by 4 bases and the J gene end by 6 bases; junction bases not matched to a gene: 7. The germline CDR1 and CDR2 sequences are SGHTA and FQGNSA. The CDR3 loop spans 14 amino acids. This chain's CDR3 is CASSYLKAGDTQYF. The CDR3 DNA is TGTGCCAGCAGCTACTTGAAAGCGGGGGATACGCAGTATTTT.

The chain combines TRBV5-1 with TRBJ2-3; D may be TRBD1 (5 bases). This CDR3 spans 16 amino acids. Trimming took off 2 bases at V and 0 bases at J, with 13 bases between the two ends. Germline values: CDR1 SGHRS, CDR2 YFSETQ. CDR3 residues: CASSFVRAPSTDTQYF. Written as DNA, the CDR3 is TGCGCCAGCAGCTTTGTCAGGGCCCCTAGCACAGATACGCAGTATTTT.